The 25 T cell receptor beta chains below were found in one sample sequenced in a study of shared clonotypes between healthy human individuals. Generated by immunoSEQ multiplex PCR, the TCRdb table keeps only in-frame clones and is missing some. The data contain around 510,000 clones, around 80% of them seen just once; the ten biggest clones take up 12%. Sequencing was done on a sample of PBMCs. These receptors were obtained from a woman between 40 and 55 years old in good health. Some clones in this sample may be carry-over from other donors' samples.

V usage is TRBV5-1 and J usage is TRBJ1-5, with D hard to call. Germline-derived CDR1 and CDR2 are SGHRS and YFSETQ. Trimming pared 0 bases from V and 5 bases from J, leaving 9 bases between. The CDR3 extends over 14 amino acids. CDR3 DNA: TGCGCCAGCAGCTTGGGGGGTTTGGATCAGCCCCAGCATTTT. Protein product: CASSLGGLDQPQHF.

This chain joins TRBV4-2 and TRBJ2-2; unclear D gene. Trimming stripped 5 bases from V and 7 bases from J, with 5 bases between. Germline V gene sequence: CDR1 LGHNA, CDR2 YNFKEQ. This CDR3 is 11 amino acids long. The DNA of the CDR3 is TGTGCCAGCAGCGATGGCGGGGAGCTGTTTTTT. It specifies CASSDGGELFF.

For this clone: The identical CDR3 is also encoded by other nucleotide sequences in the sample. This chain connects TRBV2 to TRBJ1-5, with 7 bases lining up with TRBD1. The V gene's germline CDR1 is SNHLY and CDR2 FYNNEI. J gave up 2 bases and V 6 bases, and 1 base lay outside the gene matches. The CDR3 covers 13 residues. DNA for the CDR3: TGTGCCAGCAGGGGGACAGGCAATCAGCCCCAGCATTTT. This translates into CASRGTGNQPQHF.

The genes are TRBV7-9 and TRBJ2-1; D remains unclear. The CDR3 sequence is 14 residues long. The germline V gene encodes CDR1 SEHNR and CDR2 FQNEAQ (reference sequence). V gave up 5 bases and J gave up 6 bases, with 14 bases separating them. The CDR3 sequence is CASSIGGVSNEQFF. As DNA, the CDR3 is TGTGCCAGCAGCATCGGTGGGGTATCCAATGAGCAGTTCTTC.

The J gene is TRBJ2-5, the V gene TRBV30, with 8 nucleotides matching TRBD1. The germline V gene encodes CDR1 GTSNPN and CDR2 SVGIG (reference sequence). The CDR3 runs 12 residues. With 4 bases clipped from V and 5 bases from J, the junction kept 3 bases outside the gene matches. The DNA of the CDR3 is TGTGCCTGGACAGGGGGCGGGGAGACCCAGTACTTC. It codes for CAWTGGGETQYF.

This rearrangement joins TRBV18 to TRBJ2-3; tentatively, D is TRBD2 (5 bases). The CDR3 runs to 13 residues. Trimming left V 3 bases short and J 4 bases short, with 8 bases between. Germline-derived CDR1 and CDR2 are KGHSH and LQKENI. CDR3 sequence reads: CASSPLAPDTQYF. The CDR3 DNA follows: TGTGCCAGCTCACCCCTAGCCCCAGATACGCAGTATTTT.

The V call is TRBV6-4, the J call TRBJ1-4, with D possibly TRBD1 on 5 matching bases. The CDR3 contains 16 residues. Trimming left V 0 bases short and J 4 bases short, with 12 bases between. CDR1 and CDR2 from the germline V gene are MRHNA and SNTAGT. The CDR3 region is CASSDSGQQNNEKLFF. CDR3 nucleotides: TGTGCCAGCAGTGACTCGGGGCAGCAAAATAATGAAAAACTGTTTTTT.

The chain recombines TRBV28 with TRBJ2-7; 7 nucleotides match TRBD1. This CDR3 comprises 16 residues. CDR1 MDHEN and CDR2 SYDVKM come from the germline V gene. The V segment lost 5 bases and the J segment 0 bases; nucleotides outside the gene matches: 10. CDR3 bases: TGTGCCAGCAGTCCCACCTCCGACAGGGTCTCCTACGAGCAGTACTTC. As protein: CASSPTSDRVSYEQYF. Drawing the rest from reference TRBV28 and TRBJ2-7, the complete variable domain is DVKVTQSSRYLVKRTGEKVFLECVQDMDHENMFWYRQDPGLGLRLIYFSYDVKMKEKGDIPEGYSVSREKKERFSLILESASTNQTSMYLCASSPTSDRVSYEQYFGPGTRLTVT.

The rearrangement uses TRBV19 and TRBJ1-2, with TRBD1 as a possible D gene (5 bases). CDR1 is LNHDA, CDR2 SQIVND, per germline (reference sequence). Trimming shortened V by 6 bases and J by 2 bases, and 13 bases separated the two germline ends. The CDR3 is made up of 14 amino acids. The chain's CDR3 is CASSHLGQNYGYTF. CDR3 DNA sequence: TGTGCCAGTAGCCATTTGGGGCAAAACTATGGCTACACCTTC.

This rearrangement joins TRBV6-6 to TRBJ2-7; D may correspond to TRBD1 or TRBD2 (5 bases each). CDR3 length: 15 amino acids. Germline loops: CDR1 MNHNY, CDR2 SVGAGI (reference sequence). V lost 7 bases, J lost 0 bases, and 16 bases lay in between. CDR3 protein: CASTEYGDGSYEQYF. CDR3 in DNA: TGTGCCAGCACCGAATACGGGGACGGCTCCTACGAGCAGTACTTC.

Turning to this clone: This sequence may be a read error, since a much larger clone differs from it by one base. The sample holds other DNA sequences that translate to the same CDR3. The V and J genes are TRBV11-3 and TRBJ1-1; D remains unclear. The germline gives CDR1 SGHNT, CDR2 YENEEA. This CDR3 comprises 14 residues. Here the CDR3 reads CASSFSGMNTEAFF. The CDR3 nucleotides are TGTGCCAGCAGCTTTTCCGGGATGAACACTGAGGCTTTCTTT.

As regards this clone: With a far larger clone one base away, a read error is the likely cause. Other DNA sequences in the same sample also yield this CDR3. The gene calls are TRBV28 and TRBJ1-1; TRBD1 matches at 8 bases. The CDR3 totals 15 residues. The V and J ends lost 6 bases and 0 bases, in that order; junction bases with no gene match: 6. Germline CDR1 and CDR2: MDHEN and SYDVKM. CDR3 sequence: CASSFRTGLNTEAFF. DNA of the CDR3: TGTGCCAGCAGCTTCAGGACAGGGTTGAACACTGAAGCTTTCTTT. The full variable domain, completed using reference TRBV28 and TRBJ1-1, is DVKVTQSSRYLVKRTGEKVFLECVQDMDHENMFWYRQDPGLGLRLIYFSYDVKMKEKGDIPEGYSVSREKKERFSLILESASTNQTSMYLCASSFRTGLNTEAFFGQGTRLTVV.

The rearrangement uses TRBV6-4 and TRBJ2-7; 7 bases align to TRBD2. Germline CDR1 reads MRHNA; CDR2 reads SNTAGT. The ends lost 6 bases at V and 7 bases at J; junction bases unmatched: 12. This CDR3 comprises 14 residues. The CDR3 region has the DNA TGTGCCAGCAGGATTGATGCGGGAGCGGGGGAGCAGTACTTC. Its translation is CASRIDAGAGEQYF.

DNA for the CDR3: TGTGCCAGCAGTGTGATCCTTAATGAAAAACTGTTTTTT. This gives the protein CASSVILNEKLFF. The V and J genes are TRBV6-1 and TRBJ1-4; D gene unclear. Trimming left V 4 bases short and J 4 bases short, with 7 bases between. This CDR3 has 13 amino acids. The germline V gene encodes CDR1 MNHNS and CDR2 SASEGT.

This clone was seen only a few times. The CDR3 coding sequence is TGTGCCAGCACCGAGACAGGGGTTAACTATGGCTACACCTTC. It translates to CASTETGVNYGYTF. V and J are TRBV9 and TRBJ1-2, with 8 bases identical to TRBD1. The CDR3 contains 14 residues. V lost 6 bases to trimming and J lost 1 base; unmatched junction nucleotides: 5. From germline, CDR1 is SGDLS and CDR2 YYNGEE.

Comments on this clone: The sample contains more than one DNA sequence encoding this CDR3. This sequence joins TRBV7-9 and TRBJ2-3; 8 positions agree with TRBD2. With V trimmed by 4 bases and J by 4 bases, 4 bases remained unmatched. In germline, CDR1 is SEHNR, CDR2 FQNEAQ (reference sequence). This CDR3 is 14 amino acids long. DNA of the CDR3: TGTGCCAGCAGCTCCGGACTAGCCTCAGATACGCAGTATTTT. It translates to CASSSGLASDTQYF.

This clone showed up just a few times. The V call is TRBV15, the J call TRBJ1-3, with D perhaps matching TRBD1 (5 bases). V shed 4 bases and J shed 0 bases, with 10 bases lying between them. Germline V gene data show CDR1 as LNHNV and CDR2 as YYDKDF (reference sequence). The CDR3 is 15 amino acids. This CDR3 reads CATSTTANSGNTIYF. CDR3 nucleotide sequence: TGTGCCACCAGCACGACAGCGAACTCTGGAAACACCATATATTTT.

This clone showed up just a few times. The chain links TRBV6-5 to TRBJ2-3; 7 bases line up with TRBD2. The CDR3 length is 16 residues. CDR1 and CDR2 (germline): MNHEY, SVGAGI. The ends lost 2 bases at V and 2 bases at J; junction bases unmatched: 7. DNA of the CDR3: TGTGCCAGCAGTTACCGGGCGGGAGTGGTCACAGATACGCAGTATTTT. Amino acid sequence: CASSYRAGVVTDTQYF.

V usage is TRBV27 and J usage is TRBJ1-5; 12 nucleotides align to TRBD1. Germline V CDR1 and CDR2: MNHEY, SMNVEV (reference sequence). The ends lost 6 bases at V and 6 bases at J; junction bases unmatched: 9. The CDR3 spans 16 residues. The CDR3 sequence: CASSLVGTGGGQPQHF. As DNA, the CDR3 is TGTGCCAGCAGCCTAGTTGGGACAGGGGGCGGTCAGCCCCAGCATTTT.

Worth noting for this clone: A read error may produce the germline difference seen at one junction end. Other DNA variants within this sample encode the same CDR3. The chain links TRBV30 to TRBJ1-2; D gene uncertain. From germline, CDR1 is GTSNPN and CDR2 SVGIG (reference sequence). This CDR3 has 11 residues. CDR3 nucleotide sequence: TGCGCCTGGAGTTCTCCCGCGGACTACGCCTTC. Translated, it gives CAWSSPADYAF.

This chain connects TRBV12-2 to TRBJ2-1; TRBD2 was called by the table and not checked on the DNA. TRBV12-2 corresponds to a pseudogene. The CDR3 has 15 amino acids. The CDR3 loop reads CASRTGLVGNNEQFF. The CDR3 nucleotides are TGTGCAAGTCGCACGGGACTAGTTGGGAACAATGAGCAGTTCTTC.

This clone appeared once. The chain employs TRBV4-1 and TRBJ1-1; 8 bases agree with TRBD1. Trimming removed 0 bases from V and 7 bases from J; junction bases left unmatched: 4. The CDR3 totals 14 residues. The germline gives CDR1 MGHRA, CDR2 YSYEKL. In DNA, the CDR3 is TGCGCCAGCAGCCAAGATGCAGGGGGCGATGAAGCTTTCTTT. It encodes CASSQDAGGDEAFF.

The chain recombines TRBV18 with TRBJ2-2; 10 bases line up with TRBD1. The J segment lost 6 bases and the V segment lost 3 bases, leaving 10 bases of the junction unmatched. The CDR3 sequence is 17 residues long. Germline CDR1 KGHSH, CDR2 LQKENI. The DNA for the CDR3 is TGTGCCAGCTCACCTACCCTAGCCGGGACAGGGGCCGGGGAGCTGTTTTTT. The encoded protein is CASSPTLAGTGAGELFF.

The chain has TRBV10-3 and TRBJ2-2; 8 bases agree with TRBD1. CDR1 and CDR2 from the germline V gene are ENHRY and SYGVKD. After removal of 6 bases from V and 8 bases from J, the junction contained 8 bases not matched to a gene. The CDR3 consists of 14 residues. CDR3 residues: CAIRTGEPTGELFF. CDR3 sequence (DNA): TGTGCCATCAGGACAGGGGAGCCTACTGGGGAGCTGTTTTTT.

This rearrangement joins TRBV5-1 to TRBJ2-1, with 11 bases aligning to TRBD2. Germline values: CDR1 SGHRS, CDR2 YFSETQ. Trimming cost V 2 bases and J 7 bases; bases outside gene matches: 8. The CDR3 has 16 amino acids. The CDR3 DNA follows: TGCGCCAGCAGCTTCCCGACTAGCGGGGCCTTAAATGAGCAGTTCTTC. Its translation is CASSFPTSGALNEQFF.